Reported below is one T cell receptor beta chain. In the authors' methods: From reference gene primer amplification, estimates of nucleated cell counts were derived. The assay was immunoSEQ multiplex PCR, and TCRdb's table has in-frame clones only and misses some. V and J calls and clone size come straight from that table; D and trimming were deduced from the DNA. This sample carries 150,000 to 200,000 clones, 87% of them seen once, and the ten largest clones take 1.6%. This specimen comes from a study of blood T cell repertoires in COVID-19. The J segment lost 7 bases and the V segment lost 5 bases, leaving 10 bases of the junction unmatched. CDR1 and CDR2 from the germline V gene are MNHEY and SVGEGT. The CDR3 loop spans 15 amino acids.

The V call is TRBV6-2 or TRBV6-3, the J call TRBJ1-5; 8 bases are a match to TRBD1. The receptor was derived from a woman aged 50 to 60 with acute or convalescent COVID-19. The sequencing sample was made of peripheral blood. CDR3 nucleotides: TGTGCCAGCAGTGAGGACAGGGATGCTCTACAGCCCCAGCATTTT. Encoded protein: CASSEDRDALQPQHF.